Listed below are T cell receptor beta chains from one sample, sequenced in a study of blood T cell repertoires in COVID-19. Sequencing was performed with immunoSEQ multiplex PCR; in TCRdb, only in-frame clones are kept and a portion is missing. The repertoire holds some 170,000 clones, with approximately 80% as singletons. Sequencing was carried out using peripheral blood. These receptors all stem from a woman in her thirties or forties with COVID-19, enrolled during active disease. CDR3s include the opening cysteine and the closing phenylalanine or tryptophan. Fields, in order: CDR3 protein, CDR3 DNA, clone size, V gene, D gene, J gene. D genes are given only for firm matches. Clone size, where shown, is once, few, many, or a class for clones that have expanded.

CDR3: CASSPGLEKLFF; DNA: TGTGCCAGCAGTCCAGGGCTTGAAAAACTGTTTTTT; size: -; V: TRBV27; D: -; J: TRBJ1-4
CDR3: CASKTSSGASTQYF; DNA: TGCGCCAGCAAGACTAGTAGTGGGGCGAGTACGCAGTATTTT; size: few; V: TRBV5-1; D: -; J: TRBJ2-3
CDR3: CASRNTDIYEQYF; DNA: TGTGCCAGCCGAAATACGGACATCTACGAGCAGTACTTC; size: -; V: TRBV6-5; D: -; J: TRBJ2-7
CDR3: CSARGDSRGPGYGYTF; DNA: TGCAGCGCCCGCGGGGACAGCCGGGGTCCGGGCTATGGCTACACCTTC; size: -; V: TRBV29-1; D: TRBD1; J: TRBJ1-2
CDR3: CASSQDRAYGYTF; DNA: TGTGCCAGCAGCCAGGACAGGGCCTATGGCTACACCTTC; size: -; V: TRBV14; D: TRBD1; J: TRBJ1-2
CDR3: CASGPGQSTNEQFF; DNA: TGCGCCAGCGGACCGGGACAGTCCACCAATGAGCAGTTCTTC; size: -; V: TRBV5-1; D: TRBD1; J: TRBJ2-1
CDR3: CASSSAGGDNEQFF; DNA: TGTGCCAGCAGTTCAGCGGGAGGGGACAATGAGCAGTTCTTC; size: -; V: TRBV28; D: TRBD2; J: TRBJ2-1
CDR3: CASSYEGTVGGNTIYF; DNA: TGTGCCAGCAGTTACGAGGGCACCGTCGGTGGAAACACCATATATTTT; size: -; V: TRBV6-5; D: -; J: TRBJ1-3
CDR3: CAWRDYQRGPGNTIYF; DNA: TGTGCCTGGAGGGATTATCAGAGGGGGCCTGGAAACACCATATATTTT; size: -; V: TRBV30; D: TRBD1; J: TRBJ1-3
CDR3: CASSLAGGDVSPLHF; DNA: TGCGCCAGCAGCTTGGCAGGGGGCGATGTCTCACCCCTCCACTTT; size: -; V: TRBV5-1; D: TRBD1; J: TRBJ1-6
CDR3: CASSPSAGRYTEAFF; DNA: TGTGCCAGCAGCCCCTCGGCGGGGAGGTACACTGAAGCTTTCTTT; size: -; V: TRBV5-6; D: -; J: TRBJ1-1
CDR3: CASSSQPNYGYTF; DNA: TGTGCCAGCAGCTCACAACCTAACTATGGCTACACCTTC; size: -; V: TRBV7-2; D: -; J: TRBJ1-2
CDR3: CASSEWGTGAYTGELFF; DNA: TGTGCCAGCAGTGAATGGGGGACAGGGGCCTACACCGGGGAGCTGTTTTTT; size: once; V: TRBV2; D: TRBD1; J: TRBJ2-2
CDR3: CASSLQGAQGGYTF; DNA: TGTGCCAGCAGCTTACAAGGGGCGCAGGGTGGCTACACCTTC; size: -; V: TRBV5-4; D: -; J: TRBJ1-2
CDR3: CASSLVSGYSYNEQFF; DNA: TGCGCCAGCAGCTTGGTTAGCGGTTACTCCTACAATGAGCAGTTCTTC; size: few; V: TRBV5-1; D: -; J: TRBJ2-1